This T cell receptor beta chain emerged from a study of radiotherapy plus CTLA-4 blockade in lung cancer. As for the study in general: Objective responses occurred in around 18% of patients; roughly 31% had disease control. Overall study findings and caveats: Early shifts in blood T cell clones, with interferon-beta, reportedly predicted response best. Radiotherapy with ipilimumab was followed by blood expansion of tumor-derived clones.

Repertoires were generated with immunoSEQ multiplex PCR, while TCRdb's copy carries only in-frame clones and drops some. Of more than 25,000 clones listed, more than 60% are singletons. The germline gives CDR1 GTSNPN, CDR2 SVGIG (reference sequence). The CDR3 spans 12 residues. Trimming removed 5 bases from V and 3 bases from J, with 10 bases in between. A word on this clone: Antigen: not known.

Sequenced here: peripheral blood, sampled from a patient treated with radiotherapy plus ipilimumab. The V gene is TRBV30, the J gene TRBJ1-1, with unresolved D. The origin of this receptor is a human donor with non-small cell lung cancer who had stable disease on radiotherapy plus ipilimumab. CDR3 amino acids: CAWEQLHTEAFF. DNA for the CDR3: TGTGCCTGGGAACAGTTACACACTGAAGCTTTCTTT.